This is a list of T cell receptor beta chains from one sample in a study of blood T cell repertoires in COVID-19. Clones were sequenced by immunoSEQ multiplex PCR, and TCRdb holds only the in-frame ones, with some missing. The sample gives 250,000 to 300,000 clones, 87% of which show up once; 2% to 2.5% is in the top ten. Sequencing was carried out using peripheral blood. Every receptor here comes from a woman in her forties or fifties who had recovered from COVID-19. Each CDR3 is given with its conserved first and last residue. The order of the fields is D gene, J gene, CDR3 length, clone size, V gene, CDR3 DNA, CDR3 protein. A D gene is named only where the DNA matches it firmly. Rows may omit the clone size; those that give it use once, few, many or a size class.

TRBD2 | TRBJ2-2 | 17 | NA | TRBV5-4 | TGTGCCAGCAGCTTTTCTCCGGGACTAGCAGCCACCGGGGAGCTGTTTTTT | CASSFSPGLAATGELFF
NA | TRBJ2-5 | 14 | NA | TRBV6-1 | TGTGCCAGCAGTGAAGAGCCCAGGTTGGAGACCCAGTACTTC | CASSEEPRLETQYF
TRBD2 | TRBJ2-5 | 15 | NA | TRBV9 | TGTGCCAGCAGTGCCCTAGGCGGGAGTGGCGAGACCCAGTACTTC | CASSALGGSGETQYF
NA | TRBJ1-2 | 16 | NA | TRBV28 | TGTGCCAGCAGTTTGGAGAATACTGATAGCTGGAATGGCTACACCTTC | CASSLENTDSWNGYTF
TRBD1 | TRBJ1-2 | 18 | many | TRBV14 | TGTGCCAGCAGCCAAGACCAGGTCCCGGGACAGGGGAACTATGGCTACACCTTC | CASSQDQVPGQGNYGYTF
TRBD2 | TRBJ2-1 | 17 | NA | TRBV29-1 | TGCAGCGTTGAAGATGCGCTAGCGGGAGGGCCTCTGGATGAGCAGTTCTTC | CSVEDALAGGPLDEQFF
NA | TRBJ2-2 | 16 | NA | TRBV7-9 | TGTGCCAGCACCGCAATAACAGGGTTTAACACCGGGGAGCTGTTTTTT | CASTAITGFNTGELFF
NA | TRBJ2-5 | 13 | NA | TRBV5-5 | TGTGCCAGCAGCTTGAGGACAGCAGAGACCCAGTACTTC | CASSLRTAETQYF
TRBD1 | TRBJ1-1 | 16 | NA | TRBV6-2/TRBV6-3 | TGTGCCAGCAGTTACCCCTCCGACAGGGGTGGAACTGAAGCTTTCTTT | CASSYPSDRGGTEAFF
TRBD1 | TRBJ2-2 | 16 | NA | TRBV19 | TGTGCCAGTAGTGTTCCAGGGGGAGTGGGGACCGGGGAGCTGTTTTTT | CASSVPGGVGTGELFF
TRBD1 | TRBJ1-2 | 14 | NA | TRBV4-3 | TGCGCCAGCAGCCAAGAGACAGGGCGCTATGGCTACACCTTC | CASSQETGRYGYTF
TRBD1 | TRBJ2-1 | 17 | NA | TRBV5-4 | TGTGCCAGCAGCACCCCGGACAGGGGCAGCTCCTACAATGAGCAGTTCTTC | CASSTPDRGSSYNEQFF
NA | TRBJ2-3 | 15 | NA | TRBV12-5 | TGTGCTAGTGGTCCGGGGACATCCGAGGGAGATACGCAGTATTTT | CASGPGTSEGDTQYF
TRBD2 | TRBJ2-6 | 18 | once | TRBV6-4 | TGTGCCAGCAGGCCCTGGGGAGGGCTAAGCTCTGGGGCCAACGTCCTGACTTTC | CASRPWGGLSSGANVLTF
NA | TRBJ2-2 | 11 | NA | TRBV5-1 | TGCGCCAGCAGCTCCCAGGGGGAGCTGTTTTTT | CASSSQGELFF
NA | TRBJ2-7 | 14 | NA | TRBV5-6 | TGTGCCAGCAGCTTGGGCAGGGTGTCCTACGAGCAGTACTTC | CASSLGRVSYEQYF
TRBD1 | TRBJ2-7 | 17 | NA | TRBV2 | TGTGCCAGCAGCGGGAGGGGACAGGGGACAAGCTCCTACGAGCAGTACTTC | CASSGRGQGTSSYEQYF
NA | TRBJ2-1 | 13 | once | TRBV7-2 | TGTGCCAGCAGCACAGATACAGGGAGTGAGCAGTTCTTC | CASSTDTGSEQFF
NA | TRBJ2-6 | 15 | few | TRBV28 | TGTGCCAGCAGGGCTCCCACCTCTGGGGCCAACGTCCTGACTTTC | CASRAPTSGANVLTF
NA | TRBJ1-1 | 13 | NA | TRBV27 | TGTGCCAGCAGTTTCCTCGTGAACACTGAAGCTTTCTTT | CASSFLVNTEAFF
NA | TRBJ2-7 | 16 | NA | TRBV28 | TGTGCCAGCAGTCCTTTCCGGGACAACGGATCCTACGAGCAGTACTTC | CASSPFRDNGSYEQYF
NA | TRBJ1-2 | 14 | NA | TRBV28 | TGTGCCAGCAGGTCAGGGGACGCGAGCTATGGCTACACCTTC | CASRSGDASYGYTF
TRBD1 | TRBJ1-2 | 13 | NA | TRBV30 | TGTGCCTGGAGTGTTACAGGGGCCTATGGCTACACCTTC | CAWSVTGAYGYTF
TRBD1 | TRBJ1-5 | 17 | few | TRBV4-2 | TGTGCCAGCAGCCAAGATTTGGGACAGGGGGCCAATCAGCCCCAGCATTTT | CASSQDLGQGANQPQHF
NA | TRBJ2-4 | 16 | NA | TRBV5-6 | TGTGCCAGCAGCGTAGGAGCTTTGCGGCAAATCAACATTCAGTACTTC | CASSVGALRQINIQYF
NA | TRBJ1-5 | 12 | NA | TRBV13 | TGTGCCAGCAGCCAACGAGATCAGCCCCAGCATTTT | CASSQRDQPQHF
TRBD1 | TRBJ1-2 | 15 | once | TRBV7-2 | TGTGCCAGCAGCTTAGCTGGGGGACAGGGACATGGCTACACCTTC | CASSLAGGQGHGYTF
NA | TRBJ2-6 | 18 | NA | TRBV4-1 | TGCGCCAGCAGCCACCCCCCTCACGAGGGTTCGGGGGCCAACGTCCTGACTTTC | CASSHPPHEGSGANVLTF
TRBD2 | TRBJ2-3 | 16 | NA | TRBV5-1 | TGCGCCAGCAGCCCGGGACTAGCGGGGAGCACAGATACGCAGTATTTT | CASSPGLAGSTDTQYF
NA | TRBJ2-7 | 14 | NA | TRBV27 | TGTGCCAGCAGTTCGTATGCGGGGGCTTACGAGCAGTACTTC | CASSSYAGAYEQYF
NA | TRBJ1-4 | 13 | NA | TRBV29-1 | TGCAGCGTTGAGGGTTCAGGGAATGAAAAACTGTTTTTT | CSVEGSGNEKLFF
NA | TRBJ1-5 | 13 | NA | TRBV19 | TGTGCCAGTAGTTTCGGTCCCCTGTGGCCCCAGCATTTT | CASSFGPLWPQHF
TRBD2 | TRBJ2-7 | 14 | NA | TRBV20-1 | TGCAGTGCTAGTCTGGCGGGAGGCCCCTACGAGCAGTACTTC | CSASLAGGPYEQYF
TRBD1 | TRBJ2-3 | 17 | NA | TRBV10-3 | TGTGCCATCAGTGAGTCGGAAGGACAGGGGGCGGCAGATACGCAGTATTTT | CAISESEGQGAADTQYF
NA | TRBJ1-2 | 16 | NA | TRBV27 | TGTGCCAGCAGTGGCCTTGGGGGGGGATATAACTATGGCTACACCTTC | CASSGLGGGYNYGYTF
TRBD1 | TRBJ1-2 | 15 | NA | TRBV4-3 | TGCGCCAGCAGCCACTCCCCGGGGACAGATTATGGCTACACCTTC | CASSHSPGTDYGYTF
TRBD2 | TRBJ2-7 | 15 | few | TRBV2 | TGTGCCAGCAGTTACGGGACTAGCGGTCTCTACGAGCAGTACTTC | CASSYGTSGLYEQYF
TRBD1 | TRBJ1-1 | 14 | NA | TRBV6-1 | TGTGCCAGCAGTGAAGCAGGGGGCTTCGCTGAAGCTTTCTTT | CASSEAGGFAEAFF
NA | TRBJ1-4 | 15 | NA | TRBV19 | TGTGCCAGTAAACTACGGGGGGGCCCGAATGAAAAACTGTTTTTT | CASKLRGGPNEKLFF
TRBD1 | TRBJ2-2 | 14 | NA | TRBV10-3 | TGTGCCACAGGGGGGACAGGGAACACCGGGGAGCTGTTTTTT | CATGGTGNTGELFF
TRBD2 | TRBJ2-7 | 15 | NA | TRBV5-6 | TGTGCCAGCACCGTGTTACTAGCGTCTTCCTACGAGCAGTACTTC | CASTVLLASSYEQYF
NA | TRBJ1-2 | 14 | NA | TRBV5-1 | TGCGCCAGCCCCGACAGATACCCCAACTATGGCTACACCTTC | CASPDRYPNYGYTF
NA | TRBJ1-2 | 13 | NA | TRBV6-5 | TGTGCCAGCAGTTCTACAGGAAACTATGGCTACACCTTC | CASSSTGNYGYTF
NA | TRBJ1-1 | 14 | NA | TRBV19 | TGTGCCAGTAGTAAGGAAAGGGGTGGGGCTGAAGCTTTCTTT | CASSKERGGAEAFF
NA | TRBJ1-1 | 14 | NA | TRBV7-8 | TGTGCCAGCAGTCCCACAGGGTGGGGCACTGAAGCTTTCTTT | CASSPTGWGTEAFF
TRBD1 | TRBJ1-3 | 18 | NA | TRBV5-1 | TGCGCCAGCAGCTGGAGGACAGGGGGAGCCTTCGGGGGAAACACCATATATTTT | CASSWRTGGAFGGNTIYF
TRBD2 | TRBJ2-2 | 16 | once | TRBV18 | TGTGCCAGCTCAGCCCCTAGCGGGAGGACGTCCGGGGAGCTGTTTTTT | CASSAPSGRTSGELFF
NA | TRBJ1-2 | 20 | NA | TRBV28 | TGTGCCAGCAGAGCAGTAGGGTTTTCGGGCACAGGACGGATTAACTATGGCTACACCTTC | CASRAVGFSGTGRINYGYTF
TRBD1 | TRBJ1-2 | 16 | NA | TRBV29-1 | TGCAGCGTCAGGGACAGCGTCAACTCCCGAATTTATGGCTACACCTTC | CSVRDSVNSRIYGYTF
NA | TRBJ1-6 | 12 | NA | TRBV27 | TGTGCCAGCAGTACGGGGAATTCACCCCTCCACTTT | CASSTGNSPLHF
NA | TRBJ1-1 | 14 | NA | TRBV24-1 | TGTGCCACCAGTGACGCCGGACCCTCAAGGGGGGCTTTCTTT | CATSDAGPSRGAFF
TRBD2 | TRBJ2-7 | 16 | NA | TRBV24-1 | TGTGCCACCAGGATCCCGGGGAGCGGGGGTGTTTACGAGCAGTACTTC | CATRIPGSGGVYEQYF
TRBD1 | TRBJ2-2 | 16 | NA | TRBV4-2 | TGTGCCAGCAGCCAAGGGGGCCAGGGGGACACCGGGGAGCTGTTTTTT | CASSQGGQGDTGELFF
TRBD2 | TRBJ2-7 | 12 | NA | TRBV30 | TGTGCCTGGTTAGCGGGCCCCTACGAGCAGTACTTC | CAWLAGPYEQYF
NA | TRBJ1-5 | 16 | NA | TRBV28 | TGTGCCAGCAGTTTTATCATATTAGCCTCCAATCAGCCCCAGCATTTT | CASSFIILASNQPQHF
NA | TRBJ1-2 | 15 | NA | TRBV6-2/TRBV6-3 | TGTGCCAGCAGCGACCTGGCGGGCCCTAACTATGGCTACACCTTC | CASSDLAGPNYGYTF
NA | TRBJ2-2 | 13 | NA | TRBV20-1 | TGCAGTGCTAGTTCCGCGGGGACCGGGGAGCTGTTTTTT | CSASSAGTGELFF
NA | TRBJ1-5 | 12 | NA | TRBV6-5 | TGTGCCAGCCGTACAGCTAATCAGCCCCAGCATTTT | CASRTANQPQHF
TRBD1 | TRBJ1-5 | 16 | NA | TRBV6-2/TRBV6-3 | TGTGCCAGCAGTTCAAGGGACAGCCGAGGAAATCAGCCCCAGCATTTT | CASSSRDSRGNQPQHF